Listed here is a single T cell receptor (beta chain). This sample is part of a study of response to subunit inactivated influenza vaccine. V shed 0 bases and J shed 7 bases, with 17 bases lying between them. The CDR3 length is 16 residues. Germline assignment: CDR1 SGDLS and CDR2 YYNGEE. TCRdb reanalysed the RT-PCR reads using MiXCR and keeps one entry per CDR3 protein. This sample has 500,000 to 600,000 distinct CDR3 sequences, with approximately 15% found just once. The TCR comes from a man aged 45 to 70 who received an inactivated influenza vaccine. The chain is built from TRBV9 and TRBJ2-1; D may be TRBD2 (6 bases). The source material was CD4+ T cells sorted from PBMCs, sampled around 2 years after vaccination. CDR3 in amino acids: CASSVVSGVKGNEQFF. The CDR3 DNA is TGTGCCAGCAGCGTAGTGTCGGGAGTCAAGGGGAATGAGCAGTTCTTC.